This T cell receptor beta chain was found in a study of blood T cell repertoires in COVID-19. The germline CDR1 and CDR2 sequences are LGHDT and YNNKEL (reference sequence). The CDR3 extends over 16 amino acids. Trimming shortened V by 4 bases and J by 0 bases, and 16 bases separated the two germline ends. TCRdb keeps only in-frame clones here, not all; method: immunoSEQ multiplex PCR. The data contain 150,000 to 200,000 clones, approximately 90% of them singletons. This TCR was sampled from a woman younger than 35 who had recovered from COVID-19. The sequenced material came from PBMCs or T cells enriched from blood (not recorded which). The V call is TRBV3-1 (or the pseudogene TRBV3-2), the J call TRBJ2-7; the D is unclear. The CDR3 bases are TGTGCCAGCAGCCCCGCCGGGTCCCTTAGCTCCTACGAGCAGTACTTC. This gives the protein CASSPAGSLSSYEQYF.